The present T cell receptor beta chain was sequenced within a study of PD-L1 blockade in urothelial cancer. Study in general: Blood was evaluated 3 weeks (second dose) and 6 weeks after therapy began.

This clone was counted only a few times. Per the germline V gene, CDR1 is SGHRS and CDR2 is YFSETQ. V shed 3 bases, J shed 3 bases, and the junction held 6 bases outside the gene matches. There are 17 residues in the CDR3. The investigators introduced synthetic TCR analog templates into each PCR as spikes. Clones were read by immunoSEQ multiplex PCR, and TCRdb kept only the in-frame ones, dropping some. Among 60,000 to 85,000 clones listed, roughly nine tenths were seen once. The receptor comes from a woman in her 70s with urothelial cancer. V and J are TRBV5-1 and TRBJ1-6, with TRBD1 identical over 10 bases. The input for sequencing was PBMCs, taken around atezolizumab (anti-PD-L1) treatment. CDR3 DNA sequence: TGCGCCAGCAGCTCCGGGACAGGGGATTTCTATAATTCACCCCTCCACTTT. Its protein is CASSSGTGDFYNSPLHF.